This T cell receptor beta chain was sequenced in a study of blood T cells in healthy people across ages. Study-level points and caveats: The donors' CMV status was not determined, possibly confounding changes in expanded clonotypes.

Primed by a sample-barcoded 5' primer and a J-beta primer mix, a second PCR proceeded for about 7 to 12 cycles. TCRdb re-analysed the 5' RACE reads in MiXCR, keeping a single row per CDR3 protein. Among around 900,000 distinct CDR3 sequences listed, about 51% were seen once. This CDR3 comprises 13 residues. V shed 7 bases and J 4 bases; nucleotides not matched to a gene: 7. CDR1 and CDR2 (germline): SQVTM, ANQGSEA. Concerning this clonotype itself: The antigen is unknown.

Caucasian individuals from Russia who were healthy and aged roughly 6 to 95 acted as donors. The J gene is TRBJ1-1, the V gene TRBV29-1; 9 nucleotides agree with TRBD1. This receptor was identified in a woman aged 55-70 years in good health. Sequences were obtained from blood. CDR3 region: CSGTGEIGTEAFF. The CDR3 DNA sequence: TGCAGCGGGACAGGGGAGATTGGCACTGAAGCTTTCTTT.